Following are 7 T cell receptor beta chains from one sample sequenced in a study of blood T cell repertoires in COVID-19. Sequencing was performed with immunoSEQ multiplex PCR; in TCRdb, only in-frame clones are kept and a portion is missing. The repertoire holds 140,000 or so clones, with 80% to 85% as singletons. Sequenced sample: peripheral blood. These receptors were taken from a woman of 80 years or more with acute or convalescent COVID-19.

The chain recombines TRBV3-1 (or the pseudogene TRBV3-2) with TRBJ2-3; D unclear. Germline V gene data show CDR1 as LGHDT and CDR2 as YNNKEL (reference sequence). There are 15 residues in the CDR3. V gave up 3 bases and J gave up 0 bases, with 10 bases separating them. Here the CDR3 reads CASSQATTSTDTQYF. The CDR3 region has the DNA TGTGCCAGCAGCCAGGCAACGACTAGCACAGATACGCAGTATTTT.

This clone was recorded a few times. The rearrangement uses TRBV2 and TRBJ1-5, with D uncertain. This CDR3 region has 13 residues. Trimming shortened V by 6 bases and J by 6 bases, and 12 bases separated the two germline ends. The germline CDR1 and CDR2 sequences are SNHLY and FYNNEI. CDR3 sequence: CASRAEGGQPQHF. The CDR3 bases are TGTGCCAGCAGGGCAGAAGGAGGTCAGCCCCAGCATTTT.

Only a few counts were recorded for this clone. J is TRBJ2-1 and V is TRBV28; 8 positions match TRBD2. From germline, CDR1 is MDHEN and CDR2 SYDVKM. With V trimmed by 6 bases and J by 1 base, 11 bases remained unmatched. CDR3 length: 17 residues. DNA of the CDR3: TGTGCCAGCAGCAGGGAACTAGCGGCCATTTCCTACAATGAGCAGTTCTTC. As protein: CASSRELAAISYNEQFF. The full variable domain, with the rest looked up from reference TRBV28 and TRBJ2-1, is DVKVTQSSRYLVKRTGEKVFLECVQDMDHENMFWYRQDPGLGLRLIYFSYDVKMKEKGDIPEGYSVSREKKERFSLILESASTNQTSMYLCASSRELAAISYNEQFFGPGTRLTVL.

This chain uses TRBV6-1 with TRBJ1-6, with TRBD1 matching 7 bases. The CDR3 extends over 17 amino acids. Germline trimming cut 3 bases from V and 2 bases from J; bases unmatched to any gene: 7. CDR1 and CDR2 (germline): MNHNS, SASEGT. CDR3 residues: CASSDPTGRAYNSPLHF. DNA of the CDR3: TGTGCCAGCAGTGACCCGACAGGGCGCGCCTATAATTCACCCCTCCACTTT.

This chain uses TRBV2 with TRBJ1-5; perhaps TRBD1 as D (5 bases). Trimming removed 9 bases from V and 3 bases from J, with 21 bases in between. The CDR3 is 16 amino acids. Germline V gene lookup returns CDR1 SNHLY and CDR2 FYNNEI. The CDR3 nucleotides read TGTGCCAGGCTGACTTTTCGGCGCGGACACAATCAGCCCCAGCATTTT. It translates to CARLTFRRGHNQPQHF.

V is TRBV27 and J is TRBJ2-7, with 8 nucleotides matching TRBD2. Unmatched junction bases numbered 22, after V lost 4 bases and J lost 5 bases. The CDR3 runs 19 residues. The germline CDR1 and CDR2 sequences are MNHEY and SMNVEV (reference sequence). The CDR3 sequence is CASSSGGAPPLGESNEQYF. In DNA form, the CDR3 reads TGTGCCAGCAGTTCGGGGGGGGCCCCTCCATTAGGGGAAAGCAACGAGCAGTACTTC.

The J gene is TRBJ1-1, the V gene TRBV6-6, with a possible D match to TRBD1 (6 bases). The germline V and J ends were trimmed by 5 bases and 7 bases, with 17 bases remaining between them. The CDR3 is 14 amino acids. The germline CDR1 and CDR2 sequences are MNHNY and SVGAGI (reference sequence). This CDR3 is CASSLGQPLFEAFF. Written as DNA, the CDR3 is TGTGCCAGCAGTCTGGGACAACCCCTATTTGAAGCTTTCTTT.